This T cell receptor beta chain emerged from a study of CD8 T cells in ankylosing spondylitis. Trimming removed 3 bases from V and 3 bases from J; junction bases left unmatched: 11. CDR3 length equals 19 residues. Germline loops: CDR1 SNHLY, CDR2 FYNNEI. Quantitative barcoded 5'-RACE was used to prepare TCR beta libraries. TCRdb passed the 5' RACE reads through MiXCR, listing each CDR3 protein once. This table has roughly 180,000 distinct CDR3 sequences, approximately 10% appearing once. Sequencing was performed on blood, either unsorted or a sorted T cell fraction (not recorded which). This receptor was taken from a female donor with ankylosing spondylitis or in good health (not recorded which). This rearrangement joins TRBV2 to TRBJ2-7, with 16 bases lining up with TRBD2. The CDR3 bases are TGTGCCAGCAGTGATCCCTCGGGACTAGCGGGAGGGGCGGACTACGAGCAGTACTTC. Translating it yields CASSDPSGLAGGADYEQYF.